These 32 T cell receptor beta chains were sequenced from one sample in a study of shared clonotypes between healthy human individuals. This table comes from immunoSEQ multiplex PCR, and its TCRdb copy is limited to in-frame clones, with some not included. The sample records fewer than 1.6 million clones, around 98.5% being singletons. Sequencing was done on a sample of naive CD4+ T cells sorted from blood. Regarding subset: CD45RA+ positively selected. These receptors came from a man aged 25-45 years in good health.

V and J are TRBV7-2 and TRBJ2-1, with 12 bases fitting TRBD2. The junction had 13 bases not matched to a gene; V was cut back by 5 bases and J by 14 bases. This CDR3 spans 15 amino acids. The germline V gene encodes CDR1 SGHTA and CDR2 FQGNSA. The CDR3 DNA reads as TGTGCCAGCAGCCCCGTGGGGGCTAGCGGGAGGGATAAGTTCTTC. Its protein product is CASSPVGASGRDKFF. Full variable domain (rest looked up from reference TRBV7-2 and TRBJ2-1): GAGVSQSPSNKVTEKGKDVELRCDPISGHTALYWYRQSLGQGLEFLIYFQGNSAPDKSGLPSDRFSAERTGGSVSTLTIQRTQQEDSAVYLCASSPVGASGRDKFFGPGTRLTVL.

This chain connects TRBV11-3 to TRBJ2-3; the match to TRBD2 covers 7 bases. V lost 5 bases to trimming and J lost 2 bases; unmatched junction nucleotides: 7. Germline lookup yields CDR1 SGHNT and CDR2 YENEEA. There are 15 residues in the CDR3. The CDR3 bases are TGTGCCAGCAGCACCTCCGGGACTAACACAGATACGCAGTATTTT. Translation gives CASSTSGTNTDTQYF. The whole variable domain, filled in from reference TRBV11-3 and TRBJ2-3, reads EAGVVQSPRYKIIEKKQPVAFWCNPISGHNTLYWYLQNLGQGPELLIRYENEEAVDDSQLPKDRFSAERLKGVDSTLKIQPAELGDSAVYLCASSTSGTNTDTQYFGPGTRLTVL.

This clone was picked up one time. The V gene is TRBV7-6, the J gene TRBJ2-2, with 9 bases fitting TRBD2. Germline CDR1 is SGHVS and CDR2 is FNYEAQ. This CDR3 region has 19 residues. V gave up 4 bases and J gave up 6 bases; unmatched junction bases: 18. CDR3 nucleotide sequence: TGTGCCAGCAGCTCCCCCGTGCCCACTTTAGCGGGAGACTCCGGGGAGCTGTTTTTT. It encodes CASSSPVPTLAGDSGELFF.

The CDR3 loop reads CASSLDPGSEQFF. The DNA for the CDR3 is TGTGCCAGCAGCTTAGACCCTGGGAGTGAGCAGTTCTTC. The chain combines TRBV7-9 with TRBJ2-1; D is possibly TRBD2 (5 bases). Deletions cut 1 base from V and 9 bases from J, with 10 bases between. Germline assignment: CDR1 SEHNR and CDR2 FQNEAQ (reference sequence). The CDR3 spans 13 residues. The full variable domain, with the rest looked up from reference TRBV7-9 and TRBJ2-1, is DTGVSQNPRHKITKRGQNVTFRCDPISEHNRLYWYRQTLGQGPEFLTYFQNEAQLEKSRLLSDRFSAERPKGSFSTLEIQRTEQGDSAMYLCASSLDPGSEQFFGPGTRLTVL.

This chain uses TRBV4-1 with TRBJ1-2; D not resolved. In germline, CDR1 is MGHRA, CDR2 YSYEKL. V was cut by 4 bases and J by 1 base, with 13 bases left in between. The CDR3 runs 15 residues. CDR3 sequence: CASSPGPANNYGYTF. DNA for the CDR3: TGCGCCAGCAGCCCCGGGCCAGCGAATAACTATGGCTACACCTTC.

The chain uses TRBV11-2 and TRBJ1-2; 7 bases align to TRBD1. Unmatched junction bases numbered 6, after V lost 0 bases and J lost 2 bases. This CDR3 is built from 16 residues. Germline assignment: CDR1 SGHAT and CDR2 FQNNGV. CDR3 amino acids: CASSLDPDRVNYGYTF. Written as DNA, the CDR3 is TGTGCCAGCAGCTTAGACCCAGACAGGGTCAACTATGGCTACACCTTC. The full variable domain, completed using reference TRBV11-2 and TRBJ1-2, is EAGVAQSPRYKIIEKRQSVAFWCNPISGHATLYWYQQILGQGPKLLIQFQNNGVVDDSQLPKDRFSAERLKGVDSTLKIQPAKLEDSAVYLCASSLDPDRVNYGYTFGSGTRLTVV.

Points on this clone: The sample holds other DNA sequences that translate to the same CDR3. V gene TRBV28 combines with J gene TRBJ1-1; D unclear. This CDR3 has 11 amino acids. The germline V gene encodes CDR1 MDHEN and CDR2 SYDVKM. Trimming removed 10 bases from V and 2 bases from J, with 8 bases in between. CDR3: CATSENTEAFF. The CDR3 DNA reads TGTGCCACTAGTGAAAACACTGAAGCTTTCTTT.

The V and J genes are TRBV19 and TRBJ2-2; either TRBD1 or TRBD2 may fit D (5 bases each). Trimming took off 5 bases at V and 5 bases at J, with 15 bases between the two ends. This CDR3 spans 15 amino acids. Germline values: CDR1 LNHDA, CDR2 SQIVND (reference sequence). This CDR3 is CASSFPPGSTGELFF. The CDR3 nucleotides are TGTGCCAGTAGTTTTCCGCCAGGGAGTACCGGGGAGCTGTTTTTT.

CDR3 DNA: TGTGCCATCAGTGAGGTTAACTATGGCTACACCTTC. Translation: CAISEVNYGYTF. The chain combines TRBV10-3 with TRBJ1-2; no clear D gene. Trimming removed 2 bases from V and 1 base from J, with 2 bases in between. The CDR3 spans 12 residues. From germline, CDR1 is ENHRY and CDR2 SYGVKD.

The count of this clone is one. The DNA is omitted, as the CDR3 cannot be located on it reliably, and the CDR3 follows TCRdb's listing. This sequence joins TRBV28 and TRBJ1-5. In germline, CDR1 is MDHEN, CDR2 SYDVKM. The CDR3 is 13 amino acids in total, end residues counted. CDR3 loop: CASILGSNQPQHF.

With regard to this clone: Different DNA sequences within this sample yield the same CDR3. The V call is TRBV18, the J call TRBJ2-1, with 15 bases fitting TRBD2. Germline CDR1 is KGHSH and CDR2 is LQKENI. This CDR3 region has 15 residues. Germline trimming cut 3 bases from V and 7 bases from J; bases unmatched to any gene: 1. The CDR3 region has the DNA TGTGCCAGCTCACCCGGGACTAGCGGGAGGAATGAGCAGTTCTTC. Residues: CASSPGTSGRNEQFF.

The count of this clone is one. This chain joins TRBV7-9 and TRBJ2-5, with D perhaps matching TRBD2 (6 bases). Germline V gene data show CDR1 as SEHNR and CDR2 as FQNEAQ (reference sequence). The CDR3 has 14 amino acids. Trimming cost V 7 bases and J 6 bases, with 18 bases left between them. CDR3 protein: CASNPPGLGKTQYF. CDR3 DNA sequence: TGTGCCAGCAACCCGCCGGGACTTGGGAAGACCCAGTACTTC.

The gene calls are TRBV29-1 and TRBJ2-1; D unresolved. The germline V gene encodes CDR1 SQVTM and CDR2 ANQGSEA. The CDR3 is 15 amino acids. The germline V and J ends were trimmed by 4 bases and 2 bases, with 15 bases remaining between them. CDR3 loop: CSVATRLKTYNEQFF. The CDR3 DNA reads as TGCAGCGTTGCGACACGCTTAAAGACCTACAATGAGCAGTTCTTC.

This sequence joins TRBV6-5 and TRBJ2-1, with D possibly being TRBD2 (5 bases). This CDR3 is 13 amino acids long. The ends were cut back, 2 bases at V and 9 bases at J, with 11 bases in the middle. From germline, CDR1 is MNHEY and CDR2 SVGAGI. This CDR3 is CASSYGPRGEQFF. CDR3 coding DNA: TGTGCCAGCAGTTACGGCCCTCGGGGTGAGCAGTTCTTC.

This clone was seen a few times. The V and J genes are TRBV7-9 and TRBJ1-2; a possible D gene is TRBD1 (6 bases). The length of the CDR3 is 15 residues. With 5 bases removed from V and 2 bases from J, the gap between germline ends came to 15 bases. Germline-derived CDR1 and CDR2 are SEHNR and FQNEAQ (reference sequence). The CDR3, as DNA: TGTGCCAGCAGCCCGACCGGACAGATGAACTATGGCTACACCTTC. This translates into CASSPTGQMNYGYTF.

The gene calls are TRBV11-2 and TRBJ1-4; tentatively, D is TRBD1 (5 bases). The CDR3 consists of 14 residues. Germline V CDR1 and CDR2: SGHAT, FQNNGV. Trimming removed 8 bases from V and 4 bases from J, with 14 bases in between. The CDR3 region is CASVRGWVNEKLFF. The DNA for the CDR3 is TGTGCCAGCGTCCGGGGGTGGGTTAATGAAAAACTGTTTTTT. Full variable domain (remainder filled in from reference TRBV11-2 and TRBJ1-4): EAGVAQSPRYKIIEKRQSVAFWCNPISGHATLYWYQQILGQGPKLLIQFQNNGVVDDSQLPKDRFSAERLKGVDSTLKIQPAKLEDSAVYLCASVRGWVNEKLFFGSGTQLSVL.

In its sample, this clone was seen once. Additional DNA sequences in this sample encode the identical CDR3. This sequence joins TRBV5-1 and TRBJ2-3, with D possibly TRBD1 on 6 matching bases. Germline CDR1 and CDR2: SGHRS and YFSETQ. This CDR3 is built from 14 residues. Trimming shortened V by 0 bases and J by 6 bases, and 11 bases separated the two germline ends. The CDR3 DNA is TGCGCCAGCAGCTTGGTGGCAGGGGCGGATACGCAGTATTTT. Amino acids: CASSLVAGADTQYF.

The genes are TRBV30 and TRBJ2-7; D gene ambiguous. The CDR3 has 14 residues. Germline CDR1 GTSNPN, CDR2 SVGIG (reference sequence). Trimming removed 5 bases from V and 3 bases from J, with 17 bases in between. CDR3 bases: TGTGCCTGGGGTCGGTACAAGGACCTCTACGAGCAGTACTTC. Translating gives CAWGRYKDLYEQYF.

The J gene is TRBJ2-2, the V gene TRBV9; TRBD2 aligns across 9 bases. The CDR3 covers 14 residues. From germline, CDR1 is SGDLS and CDR2 YYNGEE. Trimming removed 0 bases from V and 12 bases from J; junction bases left unmatched: 6. The CDR3 is CASSVAGGRVKLFF. CDR3 DNA: TGTGCCAGCAGCGTAGCTGGCGGGAGGGTAAAGCTGTTTTTT.

V usage is TRBV29-1 and J usage is TRBJ2-7, with D possibly being TRBD1 (6 bases). V was clipped by 6 bases and J by 4 bases, with 22 bases between them. From germline, CDR1 is SQVTM and CDR2 ANQGSEA. This CDR3 comprises 15 residues. The DNA of the CDR3 is TGCAGCGTAGAGCTGCACAGGGAAGGGCCTTACGAGCAGTACTTC. It is translated as CSVELHREGPYEQYF.

This chain joins TRBV12-1 and TRBJ2-1; the D call TRBD1 from the table was never checked on the DNA. TRBV12-1 is flagged as a pseudogene. CDR3 length: 13 residues. CDR3 DNA sequence: TGTGCCAGCAGCCGCTCGGAGAGACAGGGTAAGTTCTTC. Its translation: CASSRSERQGKFF.

This clone was seen once. The V and J genes are TRBV9 and TRBJ1-2, with a weak D call TRBD1 (6 bases). Germline CDR1 is SGDLS and CDR2 is YYNGEE. This CDR3 is 14 amino acids long. Trimming pared 4 bases from V and 0 bases from J, leaving 10 bases between. The CDR3 reads CASSRDIANYGYTF. For the CDR3, the DNA is TGTGCCAGCAGCCGGGACATTGCTAACTATGGCTACACCTTC.

This chain links TRBV7-9 with TRBJ2-7; D is unclear. Germline V gene sequence: CDR1 SEHNR, CDR2 FQNEAQ (reference sequence). The CDR3 totals 13 residues. V dropped 3 bases and J dropped 6 bases, with 12 bases sitting between them. The CDR3 coding sequence is TGTGCCAGCAGCTTTCCGTATCCGGGCGAGCAGTACTTC. It specifies CASSFPYPGEQYF. Drawing the rest from reference TRBV7-9 and TRBJ2-7, the complete variable domain is DTGVSQNPRHKITKRGQNVTFRCDPISEHNRLYWYRQTLGQGPEFLTYFQNEAQLEKSRLLSDRFSAERPKGSFSTLEIQRTEQGDSAMYLCASSFPYPGEQYFGPGTRLTVT.

The rearrangement links TRBV27 to TRBJ2-3; 12 bases match TRBD2. The CDR3 is made up of 16 amino acids. The germline gives CDR1 MNHEY, CDR2 SMNVEV (reference sequence). V trimming: 6 bases; J trimming: 6 bases; junction bases outside the gene matches: 10. CDR3 sequence reads: CASRPLLAGGSDTQYF. The CDR3 DNA sequence: TGTGCCAGCAGACCCCTTCTAGCGGGAGGGTCGGATACGCAGTATTTT.

The chain combines TRBV5-6 with TRBJ2-7; D is ambiguous. The CDR3 is 14 amino acids. The V end lost 6 bases, the J end lost 4 bases, and 17 bases lay between the germline ends. Germline CDR1 is SGHDT and CDR2 is YYEEEE. CDR3 in amino acids: CASTEPHTPYEQYF. The CDR3 region has the DNA TGTGCCAGCACTGAACCCCACACACCTTACGAGCAGTACTTC.

This clone was counted a single time. CDR3 loop: CAWTLRRVKAGELFF. DNA for the CDR3: TGTGCCTGGACCCTACGGCGAGTGAAGGCCGGGGAGCTGTTTTTT. The chain carries TRBV30 and TRBJ2-2, with no clear D. With 4 bases removed from V and 6 bases from J, the gap between germline ends came to 18 bases. Germline CDR1 and CDR2: GTSNPN and SVGIG (reference sequence). The CDR3 is 15 amino acids.

For this clone: The sample carries other DNA sequences with the same CDR3. The V gene is TRBV2, the J gene TRBJ1-1; D may be TRBD1 (5 bases). The CDR3 runs 13 residues. Trimming removed 7 bases from V and 2 bases from J, with 11 bases in between. CDR1 is SNHLY and CDR2 is FYNNEI in the germline V gene. The CDR3 coding sequence is TGTGCCAGCACCCTCCAGGGAAACACTGAAGCTTTCTTT. Encoded protein: CASTLQGNTEAFF.

This clone was seen only once. The V and J genes are TRBV28 and TRBJ1-2, with 9 bases fitting TRBD1. Germline V gene sequence: CDR1 MDHEN, CDR2 SYDVKM. The CDR3 consists of 16 residues. The junction had 12 bases not matched to a gene; V was cut back by 3 bases and J by 7 bases. In DNA, the CDR3 is TGTGCCAGCAGTTTTTTATCGGGACAGGGCGTACGTGGCTACACCTTC. Protein product: CASSFLSGQGVRGYTF.

This clone was observed once. This rearrangement joins TRBV19 to TRBJ2-7; 10 bases align to TRBD1. V lost 8 bases and J lost 3; bases outside the gene matches: 7. Germline V gene sequence: CDR1 LNHDA, CDR2 SQIVND (reference sequence). CDR3 size: 14 residues. The CDR3, as DNA: TGTGCCAGTTCCCGGGACAGGGGTCTCTACGAGCAGTACTTC. It specifies CASSRDRGLYEQYF.

The chain joins TRBV15 to TRBJ2-7; TRBD1 matches 7 bases. J gave up 3 bases and V 5 bases, and 7 bases lay outside the gene matches. There are 14 residues in the CDR3. CDR1 LNHNV and CDR2 YYDKDF come from the germline V gene (reference sequence). CDR3 in DNA: TGTGCCACCAGCCTAGGGACAGCTAGCTACGAGCAGTACTTC. This encodes CATSLGTASYEQYF.

This chain joins TRBV18 and TRBJ1-1, with D perhaps TRBD1 (5 bases). The CDR3 loop spans 13 amino acids. Trimming cost V 5 bases and J 1 base, with 8 bases left between them. Germline V gene sequence: CDR1 KGHSH, CDR2 LQKENI. In DNA, the CDR3 is TGTGCCAGCTCAGAACAGGCGAACACTGAAGCTTTCTTT. Its translation is CASSEQANTEAFF. Drawing the rest from reference TRBV18 and TRBJ1-1, the complete variable domain is NAGVMQNPRHLVRRRGQEARLRCSPMKGHSHVYWYRQLPEEGLKFMVYLQKENIIDESGMPKERFSAEFPKEGPSILRIQQVVRGDSAAYFCASSEQANTEAFFGQGTRLTVV.

The rearrangement links TRBV5-4 to TRBJ2-6; 7 bases are a match to TRBD2. CDR1 is SGHNT, CDR2 YYREEE, per germline (reference sequence). CDR3 size: 15 residues. The J segment lost 4 bases and the V segment lost 4 bases, leaving 5 bases of the junction unmatched. The CDR3 here is CASSPGGTGANVLTF. The CDR3 DNA is TGTGCCAGCAGCCCCGGGGGGACCGGGGCCAACGTCCTGACTTTC.